A single sample gave rise to the 16 T cell receptor beta chains below, sequenced in a study of vaccination and CD4 T cells after COVID-19. The Oncomine TCR Beta short-read assay was applied to DNA of cultured CD4+ T cells. Each CDR3 protein gets one entry after TCRdb re-called the PCR reads with MiXCR. The data hold some 20,000 distinct CDR3 sequences, with roughly 50% observed a single time. Treatment here: roughly nine-day PBMC culture with coronavirus spike peptide pools or control peptides (ViraFEST assay). Their specific antigens are unknown. The sequencing here drew on CD4+ T cells from blood, cultured in vitro, taken after SARS-CoV-2 vaccination. The receptors come from a human donor who had recovered from COVID-19.

The chain uses TRBV19 and TRBJ1-5; D ambiguous. Germline-derived CDR1 and CDR2 are LNHDA and SQIVND (reference sequence). Trimming took off 3 bases at V and 5 bases at J, with 8 bases between the two ends. The length of the CDR3 is 13 residues. CDR3 bases: TGTGCCAGTAGTATCCTGGGTTATCAGCCCCAGCATTTT. It encodes CASSILGYQPQHF.

This clonotype was counted a few times. V is TRBV6-1 and J is TRBJ1-6; 7 positions match TRBD1. The germline gives CDR1 MNHNS, CDR2 SASEGT. This CDR3 contains 13 residues. The V and J ends lost 11 bases and 6 bases, in that order; junction bases with no gene match: 7. The CDR3 DNA reads TGTGCCGGGGGCCGGGACAGTAATTCACCCCTCCACTTT. Translating it yields CAGGRDSNSPLHF.

This clonotype showed up just a few times. Here the CDR3 reads CASSPEYRAYEQYF. CDR3 DNA: TGTGCCAGCAGCCCCGAGTACAGGGCCTACGAGCAGTACTTC. The chain joins TRBV7-9 to TRBJ2-7, with TRBD1 as a possible D gene (6 bases). Trimming removed 5 bases at V and 2 bases at J, with 13 bases between. This CDR3 is 14 amino acids long. Germline V gene lookup returns CDR1 SEHNR and CDR2 FQNEAQ (reference sequence).

This clonotype showed up just a few times. The V and J genes are TRBV7-2 and TRBJ2-1, with TRBD2 as a possible D gene (7 bases). Germline loops: CDR1 SGHTA, CDR2 FQGNSA. The CDR3 sequence is 18 residues long. Trimming removed 4 bases from V and 9 bases from J, with 28 bases in between. The CDR3 is CASSYRRRGGGRVGEQFF. DNA for the CDR3: TGTGCCAGCAGCTATAGGCGGCGAGGCGGGGGCCGGGTTGGTGAGCAGTTCTTC.

This clonotype showed up just a few times. The chain couples TRBV25-1 to TRBJ2-5, with TRBD1 matching 9 bases. The CDR3 runs 15 residues. J gave up 4 bases and V 6 bases, and 9 bases lay outside the gene matches. CDR1 is MGHDK, CDR2 SYGVNS, per germline. The CDR3, as DNA: TGTGCCAGCAGGGGTGACAGGGGGGCCGGAGAGACCCAGTACTTC. It is translated as CASRGDRGAGETQYF.

Only a few counts were recorded for this clonotype. CDR3: CASKVNTEAFF. CDR3 sequence (DNA): TGTGCCAGTAAAGTGAACACTGAAGCTTTCTTT. The V and J genes are TRBV2 and TRBJ1-1; no clear D gene. Trimming stripped 9 bases from V and 0 bases from J, with 5 bases between. Per the germline V gene, CDR1 is SNHLY and CDR2 is FYNNEI. The CDR3 consists of 11 residues.

The CDR3 DNA reads TGTGCCAGCAGCCGATACAACAGCGGGATCTACGAGCAGTACTTC. It translates to CASSRYNSGIYEQYF. The chain employs TRBV7-2 and TRBJ2-7; TRBD2 agrees at 7 bases. CDR1 and CDR2 from the germline V gene are SGHTA and FQGNSA. This CDR3 spans 15 amino acids. V trimming: 5 bases; J trimming: 3 bases; junction bases outside the gene matches: 10.

This clonotype was recorded a few times. The chain joins TRBV24-1 to TRBJ2-5; 11 nucleotides line up with TRBD2. J lost 0 bases, V lost 4 bases, and 3 bases had no gene match. CDR1 and CDR2 (germline): KGHDR, SFDVKD. The CDR3 runs 16 residues. CDR3 sequence reads: CATSEASGGHQETQYF. In nucleotides, the CDR3 is TGTGCCACCAGTGAGGCTAGCGGGGGGCACCAAGAGACCCAGTACTTC.

This clonotype was seen more than once but under ten times. The chain joins TRBV19 to TRBJ1-5; maybe TRBD1 (5 bases). Per germline, CDR1 LNHDA and CDR2 SQIVND (reference sequence). The ends were cut back, 9 bases at V and 1 base at J, with 10 bases in the middle. The CDR3 is made up of 13 amino acids. CDR3 residues: CASLGRSNQPQHF. The CDR3 nucleotides read TGTGCCAGCTTGGGACGGAGCAATCAGCCCCAGCATTTT. Looking up the rest from reference TRBV19 and TRBJ1-5 gives the full variable domain: DGGITQSPKYLFRKEGQNVTLSCEQNLNHDAMYWYRQDPGQGLRLIYYSQIVNDFQKGDIAEGYSVSREKKESFPLTVTSAQKNPTAFYLCASLGRSNQPQHFGDGTRLSIL.

The chain joins TRBV12-3 or TRBV12-4 to TRBJ2-3; D is undetermined. Trimming removed 6 bases at V and 6 bases at J, with 13 bases between. CDR3 length: 13 amino acids. As DNA, the CDR3 is TGTGCCAGCAGCCCATTAGTAAGGGATACGCAGTATTTT. Its protein product is CASSPLVRDTQYF.

This clonotype was counted between two and nine times. V usage is TRBV29-1 and J usage is TRBJ2-7, with 7 bases aligning to TRBD1. Germline V gives CDR1 SQVTM, CDR2 ANQGSEA. The CDR3 loop spans 12 amino acids. The V gene end was trimmed by 5 bases and the J gene end by 4 bases; junction bases not matched to a gene: 5. The CDR3 sequence: CSVITGAYEQYF. DNA for the CDR3: TGCAGCGTTATTACAGGGGCTTACGAGCAGTACTTC.

The chain employs TRBV20-1 and TRBJ1-6; D gene unclear. V was clipped by 0 bases and J by 0 bases, with 3 bases between them. The germline V gene encodes CDR1 DFQATT and CDR2 SNEGSKA (reference sequence). The CDR3 is made up of 14 amino acids. DNA for the CDR3: TGCAGTGCTAGAGACAGCTCCTATAATTCACCCCTCCACTTT. Translating it yields CSARDSSYNSPLHF.

This clonotype has more than one count but fewer than ten. The chain combines TRBV7-8 with TRBJ1-2; perhaps TRBD1 as D (5 bases). The CDR3 runs to 17 residues. Germline-derived CDR1 and CDR2 are SGHVS and FQNEAQ. Trimming pared 0 bases from V and 8 bases from J, leaving 22 bases between. The DNA for the CDR3 is TGTGCCAGCAGCTTAGCGACAGAGACATGGACCTCAATAGGCTACACCTTC. Translated: CASSLATETWTSIGYTF.

The genes are TRBV28 and TRBJ1-2, with D uncertain. V was cut by 3 bases and J by 4 bases, with 6 bases left in between. CDR1 and CDR2 from the germline V gene are MDHEN and SYDVKM. The CDR3 consists of 12 residues. The CDR3 loop reads CASSLQAYGYTF. For the CDR3, the DNA is TGTGCCAGCAGTTTGCAGGCCTATGGCTACACCTTC.

The gene calls are TRBV19 and TRBJ1-3; D is uncertain. The ends were cut back, 4 bases at V and 2 bases at J, with 9 bases in the middle. The CDR3 is 14 residues long. The germline V gene encodes CDR1 LNHDA and CDR2 SQIVND (reference sequence). DNA of the CDR3: TGTGCCAGTAGTAACCGACAAACTGGAAACACCATATATTTT. This sequence encodes CASSNRQTGNTIYF.

This clonotype appeared a few times. This rearrangement joins TRBV11-2 to TRBJ1-1; maybe TRBD1 (6 bases). This CDR3 has 16 amino acids. The ends were cut back, 5 bases at V and 0 bases at J, with 16 bases in the middle. The germline V gene has CDR1 SGHAT and CDR2 FQNNGV. The CDR3 nucleotides read TGTGCCAGCAGCCCCGTCGGGGGGGGCATGAACACTGAAGCTTTCTTT. It yields the protein CASSPVGGGMNTEAFF.